This T cell receptor (beta chain) was observed in a study of T cell responses to AZD1222 COVID-19 vaccine (dated by TCRdb to the early 2020s). The study in broad terms: AZD1222 recipients given second doses at about 4 weeks or at about 12 weeks were pooled, since spike-specific TCR depth and breadth were not found to differ between the two schedules. TCR sequencing was performed for roughly 250 trial participants, of whom about 200 were given two doses of AZD1222 and around 26 were given two doses of MenACWY control vaccine. Enrollment into the trials was organized by age into subgroups of 18-55, 56-69 and 70-plus years, and those subgroups contained around 150, 28 and 57 TCR-sequenced participants, respectively. Here is what the overall study found, with its caveats: No day 14 peak-response samples were available, so repertoires were characterized only after the peak T cell response. After two AZD1222 doses, both the breadth and the depth of spike-specific TCRs were significantly higher than at day 0 and than in MenACWY recipients. Epitopes outside the regions mutated in the B.1.351 and B.1.1.7 variants were reportedly recognized by nearly half of the unique spike-specific TCRs. CD4 TCRs associated with the vaccine covered the entire spike protein, and the dominant responses were in regions 160-218 and 743-854. Participants were mostly white British, with more females than males. The authors suggested clonal diversity may have been underestimated. Conclusions about previously exposed vaccinees are limited, since just a handful of AZD1222 recipients were seropositive for SARS-CoV-2 at baseline. In the small 56-69-year group, the increase in depth fell short of significance, most likely because of low power.

The time point tag for this specimen amounts to: baseline before first vaccination. Samples from vaccinated people were obtained from the UK trials COV001 and COV002, which included a single-blind randomized controlled phase 2/3 trial of AZD1222 (ChAdOx1 nCoV-19) in healthy adults. Trial participant PBMC samples were collected at day 0 and day 28 after the second dose for TCRbeta chain sequencing. Concerning this clone itself: Its antigen specificity is not known. The record has no base qualities; no much larger clone is one base away.

The CDR3 regions of human TCRbeta chains were analyzed by immunosequencing. In the authors' own workflow: TCRs in the repertoires were matched against a reference library of SARS-CoV-2-specific TCRs that had been generated with the MIRA antigen-specificity platform. Breadth was defined as the fraction of unique TCRs that were SARS-CoV-2-associated, and depth was defined as the fraction of total T cells that were SARS-CoV-2-associated. Using the MIRA data, each spike-specific TCR was mapped to the spike region that the TCR reacts to and placed in a CD4 or CD8 class. Log10-transformed breadth and depth values were compared by one-way ANOVA with Sidak's multiple comparisons tests. TCRdb retrieved this table from immuneACCESS and kept in-frame rearrangements only. Not all clones are present; in checked studies, unresolved V genes account for under half, and no reason is known for the remainder. V, J and clone size are those of that table, while D and trimming were read from the DNA. The sample has some 100,000 clones on record, about 88% of them singletons. Approximately 15% of the sample belongs to the ten largest clones.

The germline V gene gives CDR1 as SGHAT and CDR2 as FQNNGV. The CDR3 measures 15 amino acids from cysteine to phenylalanine. Solely the CDR3 DNA is kept, with 45 bases framed from the first base. V and J are trimmed by 1 base and 3 bases, and the gene matches miss 3 bases of the junction. The chain joins TRBV11-2 to TRBJ2-7; 10 bases in the junction line up with TRBD2. This sequence was found in an adult in good health. The sequenced sample was peripheral blood, obtained on day 0 of AZD1222 vaccination. The nucleotides are TGTGCCAGCAGCTTAGGAAGCGGGGGGGTCTACGAGCAGTACTTC. This yields the protein CASSLGSGGVYEQYF.